One sample yielded the 4 T cell receptor beta chains listed below, sequenced in a study of T cell repertoires in cytomegalovirus infection (dated by TCRdb to about 2019). Sequenced on an Illumina HiSeq 1500. In-frame beta chains were kept once TCRdb had trimmed the public reads at Q25 with fastp and called clones with MiXCR. Duplicate CDR3 protein sequences are folded into a single record with the most common DNA and genes. This sample comprises about 490,000 distinct CDR3 sequences, roughly 12% of them detected only once. 9.5% to 13% of the sample is in the top ten clones. The sample taken for sequencing was PBMCs. All receptors derive from a human donor in good health (CMV status not recorded). Some clones in this sample may be carry-over from other donors' samples.

This clonotype appeared many times. This chain joins TRBV7-2 and TRBJ2-7; TRBD1 aligns across 8 bases. The CDR3 consists of 15 residues. The trim removed 4 bases at V and 1 base at J, leaving 6 bases unmatched. Germline loops: CDR1 SGHTA, CDR2 FQGNSA. The CDR3 is CASSSGQGRSYEQYF. As DNA, the CDR3 is TGTGCCAGCAGCTCCGGACAGGGACGTTCCTACGAGCAGTACTTC.

This clonotype appeared a few times. The V gene is TRBV5-8, the J gene TRBJ2-7; 9 bases are a match to TRBD1. The CDR3 consists of 14 residues. The V and J ends lost 3 bases and 2 bases, in that order; junction bases with no gene match: 3. The germline V gene encodes CDR1 SGHTS and CDR2 YDEGEE. The CDR3 sequence is CASSWTGEAYEQYF. The CDR3 DNA reads as TGTGCCAGCAGCTGGACAGGGGAAGCCTACGAGCAGTACTTC.

This clonotype was seen at least ten times. The V gene is TRBV20-1, the J gene TRBJ1-4; D unresolved. The length of the CDR3 is 15 residues. Germline V gene lookup returns CDR1 DFQATT and CDR2 SNEGSKA (reference sequence). V gave up 3 bases and J gave up 8 bases, with 19 bases separating them. CDR3 amino acids: CSASAGPQLGEKLFF. The CDR3, as DNA: TGCAGTGCTAGTGCCGGGCCACAACTGGGGGAAAAACTGTTTTTT.

This rearrangement joins TRBV19 to TRBJ2-4; D remains ambiguous. The CDR3 runs to 13 residues. V was clipped by 1 base and J by 9 bases, with 10 bases between them. Germline CDR1 is LNHDA and CDR2 is SQIVND (reference sequence). The CDR3 sequence is CASSIGDGGIQYF. The CDR3 nucleotides are TGTGCCAGTAGTATAGGAGATGGTGGCATTCAGTACTTC.